This TCR beta chain was recorded in a study of cytomegalovirus exposure and HLA in healthy donors. As to this clone: Its antigen is unidentified.

Trimming took 3 bases from V and 9 from J; bases not matched to a gene: 9. The germline V gene has CDR1 SGDLS and CDR2 YYNGEE. The CDR3 contains 14 residues. PCR employed 60 Vbeta and 13 Jbeta primers. Libraries were prepared by immunoSEQ multiplex PCR; TCRdb keeps only in-frame clonotypes and omits some of them. The sample includes about 93,000 clones, roughly 75% of them seen just once. Overall study findings and caveats: Donor immune exposure was known only as CMV serostatus. In a later analysis, at a false discovery rate of 0.05, approximately 16,000 TCR beta sequences were associated with HLA alleles. The classifier reportedly diagnosed cytomegalovirus status with high specificity and sensitivity.

The chain combines TRBV9 with TRBJ2-1, with 7 bases matching TRBD1. The origin of this receptor is a young man in good health and CMV-seronegative. Sequenced: PBMCs. As DNA, the CDR3 is TGTGCCAGCAGCGCCCTGACAGGGATCGGTGAGCAGTTCTTC. It codes for CASSALTGIGEQFF.